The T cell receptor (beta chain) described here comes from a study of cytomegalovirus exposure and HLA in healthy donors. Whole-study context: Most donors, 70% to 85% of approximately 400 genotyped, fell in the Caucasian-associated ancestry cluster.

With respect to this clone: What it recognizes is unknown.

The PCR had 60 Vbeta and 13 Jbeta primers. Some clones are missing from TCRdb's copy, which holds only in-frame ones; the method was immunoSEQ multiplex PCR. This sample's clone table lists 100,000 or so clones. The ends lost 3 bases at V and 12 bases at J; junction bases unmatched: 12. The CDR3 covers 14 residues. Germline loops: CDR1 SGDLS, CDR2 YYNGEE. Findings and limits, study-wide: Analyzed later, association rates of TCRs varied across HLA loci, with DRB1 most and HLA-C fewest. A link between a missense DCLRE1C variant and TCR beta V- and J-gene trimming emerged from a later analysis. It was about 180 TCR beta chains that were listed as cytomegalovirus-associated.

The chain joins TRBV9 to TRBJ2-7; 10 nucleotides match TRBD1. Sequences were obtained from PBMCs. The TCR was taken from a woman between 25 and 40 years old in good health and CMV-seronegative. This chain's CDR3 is CASSAGTGVTLAYF. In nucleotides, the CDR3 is TGTGCCAGCAGCGCCGGGACAGGGGTTACCCTGGCGTACTTC.